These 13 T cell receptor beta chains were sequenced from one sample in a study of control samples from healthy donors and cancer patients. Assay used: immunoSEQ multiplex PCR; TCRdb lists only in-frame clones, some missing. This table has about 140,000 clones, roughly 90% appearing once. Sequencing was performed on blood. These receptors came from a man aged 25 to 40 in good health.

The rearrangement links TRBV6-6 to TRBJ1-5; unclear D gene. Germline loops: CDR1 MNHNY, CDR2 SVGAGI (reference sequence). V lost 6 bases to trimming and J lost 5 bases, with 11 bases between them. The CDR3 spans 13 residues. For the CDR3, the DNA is TGTGCCAGCAGCGAAAGGGAGTATCAGCCCCAGCATTTT. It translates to CASSEREYQPQHF.

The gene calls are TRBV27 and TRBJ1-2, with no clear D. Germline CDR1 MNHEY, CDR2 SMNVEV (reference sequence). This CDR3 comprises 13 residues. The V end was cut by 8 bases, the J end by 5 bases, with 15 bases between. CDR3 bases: TGTGCCAGCTCCCCTTTATCGTTTTATGGCTACACCTTC. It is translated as CASSPLSFYGYTF.

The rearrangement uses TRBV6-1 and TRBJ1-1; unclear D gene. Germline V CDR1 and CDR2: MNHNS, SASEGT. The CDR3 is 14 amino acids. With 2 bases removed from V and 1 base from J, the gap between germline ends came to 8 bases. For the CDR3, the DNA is TGTGCCAGCAGTGAAAGAGAAGAGAACACTGAAGCTTTCTTT. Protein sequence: CASSEREENTEAFF.

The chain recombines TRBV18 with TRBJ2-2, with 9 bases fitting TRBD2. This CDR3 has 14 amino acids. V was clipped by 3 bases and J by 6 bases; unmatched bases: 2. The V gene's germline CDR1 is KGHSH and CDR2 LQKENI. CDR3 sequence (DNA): TGTGCCAGCTCACCGGGACTAGCCGCCGGGGAGCTGTTTTTT. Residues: CASSPGLAAGELFF.

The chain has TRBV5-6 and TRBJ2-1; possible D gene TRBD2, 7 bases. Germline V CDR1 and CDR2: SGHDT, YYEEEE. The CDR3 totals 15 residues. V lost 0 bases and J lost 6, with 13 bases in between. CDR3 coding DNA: TGTGCCAGCAGCTTGGAAAAGGGGGGGCGCAATGAGCAGTTCTTC. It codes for CASSLEKGGRNEQFF.

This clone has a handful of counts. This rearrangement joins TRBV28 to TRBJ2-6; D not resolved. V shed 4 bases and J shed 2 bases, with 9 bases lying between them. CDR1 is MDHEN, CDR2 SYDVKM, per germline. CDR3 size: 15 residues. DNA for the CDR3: TGTGCCAGCAGTTCGACCGAGACTGGGGCCAACGTCCTGACTTTC. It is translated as CASSSTETGANVLTF.

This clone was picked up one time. This CDR3 is CASSYFRYREQNYEQYF. CDR3 in DNA: TGTGCCAGCAGTTACTTCCGTTACCGGGAGCAGAACTACGAGCAGTACTTC. The chain joins TRBV6-8 to TRBJ2-7, with TRBD2 as a possible D gene (6 bases). Trimming removed 1 base from V and 3 bases from J, with 19 bases in between. The CDR3 extends over 17 amino acids. Germline CDR1 MNHGY, CDR2 SAAAGT.

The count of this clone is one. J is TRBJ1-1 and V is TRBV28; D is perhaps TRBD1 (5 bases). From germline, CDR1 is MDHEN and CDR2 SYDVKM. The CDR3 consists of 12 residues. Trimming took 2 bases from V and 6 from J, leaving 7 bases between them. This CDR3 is CASSLRGAEAFF. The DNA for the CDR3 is TGTGCCAGCAGTTTAAGGGGCGCTGAAGCTTTCTTT.

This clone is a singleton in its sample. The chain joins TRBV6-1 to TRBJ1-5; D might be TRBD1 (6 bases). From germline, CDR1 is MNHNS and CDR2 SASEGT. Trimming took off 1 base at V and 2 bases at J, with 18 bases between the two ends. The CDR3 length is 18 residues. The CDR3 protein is CASSEVSPTGLGNQPQHF. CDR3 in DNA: TGTGCCAGCAGTGAAGTTAGCCCCACAGGGTTGGGCAATCAGCCCCAGCATTTT.

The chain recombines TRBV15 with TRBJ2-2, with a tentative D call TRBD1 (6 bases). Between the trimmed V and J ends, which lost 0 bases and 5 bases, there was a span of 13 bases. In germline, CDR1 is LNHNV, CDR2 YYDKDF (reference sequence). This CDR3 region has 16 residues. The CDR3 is CATSRDREQGTGELFF. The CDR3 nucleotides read TGTGCCACCAGCAGAGATAGGGAACAGGGTACCGGGGAGCTGTTTTTT.

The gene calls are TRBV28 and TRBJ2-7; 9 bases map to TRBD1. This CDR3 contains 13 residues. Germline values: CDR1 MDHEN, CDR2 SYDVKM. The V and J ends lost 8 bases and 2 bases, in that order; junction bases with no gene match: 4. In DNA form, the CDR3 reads TGTGCCAGCCGGGACAGGGTACCCTACGAGCAGTACTTC. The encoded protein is CASRDRVPYEQYF.

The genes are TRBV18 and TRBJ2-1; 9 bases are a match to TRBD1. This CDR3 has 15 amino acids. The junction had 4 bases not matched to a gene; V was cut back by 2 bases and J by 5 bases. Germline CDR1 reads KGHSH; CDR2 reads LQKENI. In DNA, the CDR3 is TGTGCCAGCTCACCAAGCAGGACAGGGGACAATGAGCAGTTCTTC. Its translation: CASSPSRTGDNEQFF. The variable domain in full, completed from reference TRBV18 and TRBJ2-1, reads NAGVMQNPRHLVRRRGQEARLRCSPMKGHSHVYWYRQLPEEGLKFMVYLQKENIIDESGMPKERFSAEFPKEGPSILRIQQVVRGDSAAYFCASSPSRTGDNEQFFGPGTRLTVL.

The CDR3 nucleotides read TGTGCCAGCAGCAGGGACTCCAGCTCCTACGAGCAGTACTTC. It encodes CASSRDSSSYEQYF. The J gene is TRBJ2-7, the V gene TRBV7-9, with D possibly being TRBD2 (6 bases). CDR3 length: 14 amino acids. V lost 5 bases and J lost 0, with 11 bases in between. Per the germline V gene, CDR1 is SEHNR and CDR2 is FQNEAQ (reference sequence).